The source of this TCR beta chain is a study of blood T cell repertoires in COVID-19. Background on the study: Material from acute and convalescent COVID-19 was sourced from the United States, Italy and Spain. T cells, B-cell-depleted T cells, or PBMCs supplied cDNA or gDNA.

There are 16 residues in the CDR3. The germline V gene has CDR1 WNHNN and CDR2 SYGVQD (reference sequence). V trimming: 3 bases; J trimming: 1 base; junction bases outside the gene matches: 5. In the source study's methods: Estimation of nucleated cell counts was performed using reference gene primer amplification. TCRdb keeps only in-frame clones here, not all; method: immunoSEQ multiplex PCR. V, J and clone size were drawn from that table, and D and trimming were deduced from the DNA. Counted here are about 210,000 clones, more than 70% occurring once; the ten biggest clones make up 1.5% to 2%. This receptor was identified in a man between 18 and 35 years old with active or convalescent COVID-19. Material: peripheral blood. V is TRBV10-1 and J is TRBJ2-3; 9 bases are shared with TRBD1. The chain's CDR3 is CASSDPNRGRTDTQYF. The CDR3 coding sequence is TGCGCCAGCAGTGACCCGAACAGGGGGCGCACAGATACGCAGTATTTT.